These 26 T cell receptor beta chains share one sample of origin, sequenced in a study of blood T cell repertoires in COVID-19. Sequenced by immunoSEQ multiplex PCR; TCRdb stores in-frame clones only, minus some. This sample has around 87,000 clones, with 75% to 90% found just once. Sequenced material: peripheral blood. The receptor set was obtained from a human donor with active COVID-19. The donor label of this sample is uncertain.

The V and J genes are TRBV4-3 and TRBJ2-1; D is possibly TRBD2 (6 bases). Trimming removed 5 bases at V and 6 bases at J, with 11 bases between. CDR1 is LGHNA and CDR2 is YSLEER in the germline V gene. The CDR3 sequence is 13 residues long. The chain's CDR3 is CASSAGEVNEQFF. CDR3 nucleotide sequence: TGCGCCAGCAGCGCCGGGGAGGTCAATGAGCAGTTCTTC.

V is TRBV11-2 and J is TRBJ1-6; 9 nucleotides line up with TRBD1. Germline V gene data show CDR1 as SGHAT and CDR2 as FQNNGV. With V trimmed by 0 bases and J by 4 bases, 13 bases remained unmatched. The CDR3 consists of 20 residues. In DNA, the CDR3 is TGTGCCAGCAGCTTAGACGGTCGAACAGGGGGCAGGGGTTATAATTCACCCCTCCACTTT. It encodes CASSLDGRTGGRGYNSPLHF. Based on the CDR3 plus reference TRBV11-2 and TRBJ1-6, the full variable domain is EAGVAQSPRYKIIEKRQSVAFWCNPISGHATLYWYQQILGQGPKLLIQFQNNGVVDDSQLPKDRFSAERLKGVDSTLKIQPAKLEDSAVYLCASSLDGRTGGRGYNSPLHFGNGTRLTVT.

This chain joins TRBV6-5 and TRBJ2-1; weak D call: TRBD1 (5 bases). V dropped 7 bases and J dropped 2 bases, with 15 bases sitting between them. CDR3 length equals 15 residues. Germline CDR1 is MNHEY and CDR2 is SVGAGI. DNA for the CDR3: TGTGCCAGCACTACAGACAGCTATCCCTACAATGAGCAGTTCTTC. Its protein product is CASTTDSYPYNEQFF.

The genes are TRBV7-2 and TRBJ1-5; D uncertain. Trimming pared 7 bases from V and 0 bases from J, leaving 7 bases between. Germline V CDR1 and CDR2: SGHTA, FQGNSA. The CDR3 sequence is 13 residues long. The CDR3 DNA reads TGTGCCAGCACTTCTTATAGCAATCAGCCCCAGCATTTT. Its translation: CASTSYSNQPQHF.

The chain is built from TRBV10-2 and TRBJ2-7; 8 nucleotides agree with TRBD1. The germline gives CDR1 WSHSY, CDR2 SAAADI. The V segment lost 2 bases and the J segment 5 bases; nucleotides outside the gene matches: 11. The CDR3 totals 16 residues. CDR3 region: CASSEPRTGWLNEQYF. CDR3 coding DNA: TGCGCCAGCAGTGAGCCCCGGACAGGGTGGCTAAACGAGCAGTACTTC.

The chain is built from TRBV7-2 and TRBJ1-1; D remains unclear. Germline lookup yields CDR1 SGHTA and CDR2 FQGNSA. The CDR3 has 14 amino acids. The V gene lost 3 bases and the J gene lost 3 bases, with 11 bases spanning the gap. As DNA, the CDR3 is TGTGCCAGCAGCTTGGGCCCCGGGGACACTGAAGCTTTCTTT. Residues: CASSLGPGDTEAFF.

This chain uses TRBV3-1 (or the pseudogene TRBV3-2) with TRBJ2-7; 7 nucleotides agree with TRBD1. Losses at the gene ends were 0 bases for V and 3 bases for J; bases not matched to a gene: 5. This CDR3 region has 15 residues. Germline V gene sequence: CDR1 LGHDT, CDR2 YNNKEL (reference sequence). The CDR3 DNA reads TGTGCCAGCAGCCAAGATTTTAACAGGGGCTACGAGCAGTACTTC. Its protein is CASSQDFNRGYEQYF.

The chain has TRBV10-2 and TRBJ2-2; weak D call: TRBD1 (5 bases). Trimming stripped 6 bases from V and 0 bases from J, with 8 bases between. From germline, CDR1 is WSHSY and CDR2 SAAADI. The CDR3 runs to 14 residues. The CDR3 DNA sequence: TGCGCCAGCAGGAGACAGACGAACACCGGGGAGCTGTTTTTT. Its translation: CASRRQTNTGELFF.

The V gene is TRBV11-2, the J gene TRBJ2-7; TRBD2 might be the D (7 bases). CDR3 length: 17 residues. Germline V CDR1 and CDR2: SGHAT, FQNNGV. V lost 4 bases and J 2 bases, leaving 21 bases between the germline ends. CDR3 sequence reads: CASSSRGWSGVTYEQYF. The CDR3 bases are TGTGCCAGCAGCTCGCGGGGGTGGTCAGGGGTAACCTACGAGCAGTACTTC. The full variable domain, with the rest looked up from reference TRBV11-2 and TRBJ2-7, is EAGVAQSPRYKIIEKRQSVAFWCNPISGHATLYWYQQILGQGPKLLIQFQNNGVVDDSQLPKDRFSAERLKGVDSTLKIQPAKLEDSAVYLCASSSRGWSGVTYEQYFGPGTRLTVT.

This clone appeared a single time. This chain uses TRBV11-2 with TRBJ2-7, with 10 bases fitting TRBD1. There are 15 residues in the CDR3. After removal of 4 bases from V and 2 bases from J, the junction contained 5 bases not matched to a gene. Germline CDR1 is SGHAT and CDR2 is FQNNGV. The CDR3 sequence: CASSSDRGLAYEQYF. CDR3 coding DNA: TGTGCCAGCAGCTCAGACAGGGGGCTGGCCTACGAGCAGTACTTC.

The V and J genes are TRBV10-1 and TRBJ2-5; 11 nucleotides align to TRBD2. CDR3 length equals 17 residues. V was clipped by 0 bases and J by 5 bases; unmatched bases: 8. CDR1 is WNHNN, CDR2 SYGVQD, per germline (reference sequence). CDR3 residues: CASSESFLAGGIETQYF. The DNA for the CDR3 is TGCGCCAGCAGTGAGTCCTTCCTAGCGGGGGGCATCGAGACCCAGTACTTC.

The chain uses TRBV11-2 and TRBJ2-2, with D maybe TRBD2 (6 bases). V was cut by 5 bases and J by 8 bases, with 21 bases left in between. Germline lookup yields CDR1 SGHAT and CDR2 FQNNGV. The CDR3 runs 16 residues. In DNA, the CDR3 is TGTGCCAGCAGCCAGCGGGTTTCGGGGGTTTTTGGGGAGCTGTTTTTT. Amino acid sequence: CASSQRVSGVFGELFF.

The sample holds one count of this clone. The rearrangement joins TRBV6-2 or TRBV6-3 to TRBJ1-1; 7 positions agree with TRBD1. This CDR3 has 14 residues. Germline CDR1 MNHEY, CDR2 SVGEGT. Trimming cost V 6 bases and J 2 bases; bases outside gene matches: 6. The CDR3 DNA is TGTGCCAGCAGCCCGGGACAGCGAAACACTGAAGCTTTCTTT. Protein product: CASSPGQRNTEAFF.

This chain connects TRBV19 to TRBJ1-1, with 9 bases lining up with TRBD1. Germline V gene data show CDR1 as LNHDA and CDR2 as SQIVND (reference sequence). This CDR3 is built from 16 residues. The V and J ends lost 4 bases and 4 bases, in that order; junction bases with no gene match: 10. The chain's CDR3 is CASSKTSPQGATEAFF. The CDR3 region has the DNA TGTGCCAGTAGTAAGACCTCTCCACAGGGGGCCACTGAAGCTTTCTTT.

The V call is TRBV11-2, the J call TRBJ2-1; 8 bases align to TRBD2. The CDR3 has 14 amino acids. CDR1 SGHAT and CDR2 FQNNGV come from the germline V gene. V trimming: 9 bases; J trimming: 2 bases; junction bases outside the gene matches: 6. Written as DNA, the CDR3 is TGTGCCAGTCAGAGCGGGGGCGCCTACAATGAGCAGTTCTTC. The encoded protein is CASQSGGAYNEQFF.

This clone was recorded once. The CDR3 DNA follows: TGTGCCAGCAGTTACGCGGGAAACACCATATATTTT. Translated: CASSYAGNTIYF. The rearrangement links TRBV6-2 or TRBV6-3 to TRBJ1-3, with D hard to call. Germline CDR1 reads MNHEY; CDR2 reads SVGEGT. V dropped 2 bases and J dropped 4 bases, with 3 bases sitting between them. The CDR3 is made up of 12 amino acids.

The genes are TRBV6-1 and TRBJ1-1; D is unresolved. V lost 2 bases to trimming and J lost 6 bases, with 10 bases between them. This CDR3 is built from 13 residues. In germline, CDR1 is MNHNS, CDR2 SASEGT. The CDR3 here is CASSELNWPEAFF. The CDR3 region has the DNA TGTGCCAGCAGTGAACTTAATTGGCCTGAAGCTTTCTTT.

This chain uses TRBV12-3 or TRBV12-4 with TRBJ1-1; D is undetermined. The V end was cut by 2 bases, the J end by 8 bases, with 9 bases between. The CDR3 is 12 amino acids. CDR3 sequence reads: CASSLTTREAFF. The DNA of the CDR3 is TGTGCCAGCAGTTTAACCACGAGAGAAGCTTTCTTT.

V is TRBV3-1 (or the pseudogene TRBV3-2) and J is TRBJ1-2; no reliable D call. This CDR3 has 16 residues. Germline values: CDR1 LGHDT, CDR2 YNNKEL (reference sequence). Trimming took off 5 bases at V and 2 bases at J, with 18 bases between the two ends. CDR3 coding DNA: TGTGCCAGCAGCTTTAGCGGCCTGCCAGCAAACTATGGCTACACCTTC. Protein product: CASSFSGLPANYGYTF.

J is TRBJ1-2 and V is TRBV30; D gene unclear. The CDR3 has 11 residues. CDR1 and CDR2 from the germline V gene are GTSNPN and SVGIG (reference sequence). The V end was cut by 1 base, the J end by 8 bases, with 8 bases between. The chain's CDR3 is CAWSAPFGYTF. The CDR3 nucleotides read TGTGCCTGGAGTGCCCCCTTCGGCTACACCTTC.

The CDR3 loop is CASRPGQENSPLHF. CDR3 nucleotides: TGTGCCAGCAGACCGGGACAGGAGAATTCACCCCTCCACTTT. The chain carries TRBV6-5 and TRBJ1-6; 8 nucleotides align to TRBD1. Germline V gives CDR1 MNHEY, CDR2 SVGAGI. V gave up 6 bases and J gave up 7 bases; unmatched junction bases: 5. This CDR3 comprises 14 residues.

The chain combines TRBV2 with TRBJ2-7; 12 bases map to TRBD2. The germline V gene encodes CDR1 SNHLY and CDR2 FYNNEI. The CDR3 runs to 14 residues. Unmatched junction bases numbered 1, after V lost 5 bases and J lost 2 bases. The CDR3 loop is CASSLAGGAYEQYF. CDR3 nucleotides: TGTGCCAGCAGTCTAGCGGGGGGGGCCTACGAGCAGTACTTC.

This chain uses TRBV28 with TRBJ2-1; 10 nucleotides match TRBD2. This CDR3 has 15 amino acids. Germline trimming cut 6 bases from V and 7 bases from J; bases unmatched to any gene: 9. The germline gives CDR1 MDHEN, CDR2 SYDVKM. The CDR3 DNA reads TGTGCCAGCAGGCCTAAGCGGGGGGGCAGGAATGAGCAGTTCTTC. Encoded protein: CASRPKRGGRNEQFF.

The chain couples TRBV6-5 to TRBJ2-1; 10 bases fit TRBD1. Germline V gene sequence: CDR1 MNHEY, CDR2 SVGAGI. After removal of 10 bases from V and 4 bases from J, the junction contained 4 bases not matched to a gene. The length of the CDR3 is 13 residues. The CDR3 sequence is CATRTGGYNEQFF. The CDR3 DNA reads as TGTGCCACCAGGACAGGGGGATACAATGAGCAGTTCTTC.

V gene TRBV4-3 combines with J gene TRBJ2-7; maybe TRBD1 (5 bases). Germline values: CDR1 LGHNA, CDR2 YSLEER. Trimming took off 0 bases at V and 2 bases at J, with 11 bases between the two ends. The CDR3 loop spans 15 amino acids. CDR3: CASSQDEGVAYEQYF. The CDR3, as DNA: TGCGCCAGCAGCCAAGACGAAGGGGTAGCCTACGAGCAGTACTTC.

The chain employs TRBV6-4 and TRBJ2-1; D remains ambiguous. Trimming removed 4 bases at V and 6 bases at J, with 13 bases between. Per germline, CDR1 MRHNA and CDR2 SNTAGT. The CDR3 length is 14 residues. The CDR3, as DNA: TGTGCCAGCAGTGTAATTGGGCAGTCCAATGAGCAGTTCTTC. It codes for CASSVIGQSNEQFF.